The sequence of this T cell receptor beta chain was determined in a study of blood T cell repertoires in COVID-19 (dated by TCRdb to the early 2020s). Background for the entire study: Samples from collaborators originated in the United States, Italy and Spain and spanned both the acute and convalescent phases of COVID-19. The prospective study material was composed of cDNA or gDNA derived from T cells, B-cell-depleted T cells, or PBMCs. The dataset comprised deeply sampled blood TCRbeta repertoires from subjects exposed to, actively infected with, or recovered from COVID-19. A freely available public database, intended as a resource for researchers studying the immune response to SARS-CoV-2, is where the repertoires were released. The samples were drawn from the first 160 participants of the ongoing ImmuneRACE study and from 1,200 or so subjects provided by 6 global collaborators. A de-identified subject ID, COVID-19 status, age in years and sex were almost always included in the sample metadata. Where available, HLA class I and class II types were taken from metadata supplied by the sample provider and were not determined by assay-based typing. The paper as a whole reports these results and caveats: The quantity of clinical and demographic metadata differed by source and by participant and was supplied without curation.

In the prospective study, participants were 18 to 89 years old, resided in approximately 22 geographic areas of the United States, and were enrolled through a virtual design. In the prospective study, participants were assigned to cohorts based on the clinical history participants reported in a screening survey and a study questionnaire. ImmuneRACE Cohort 3 recovered participants were defined by two consecutive negative NP/OP PCR tests, healthcare professional clearance, or symptom resolution. Each participant in the prospective study had whole blood, serum and a nasopharyngeal or oropharyngeal swab collected by mobile phlebotomists. Additional blood draws and questionnaires over an approximately 2-month period could optionally be provided by prospective study participants. Before DNA extraction, prospective study blood samples were shipped either frozen or at room temperature. Inclusive of the bounding cysteine and phenylalanine, the CDR3 is 14 residues long. Here the CDR3 DNA is all that survives: 42 bases in frame from base 1. At the junction V is shortened by 0 bases and J by 2 bases, with 8 bases in between. CDR1 and CDR2, looked up from the germline V gene, are SGHAT and FQNNGV.

The immunoSEQ Assay, a bias-controlled multiplex PCR, was used to amplify TCRbeta CDR3 regions from genomic DNA. As for the original processing: Within the assay, amplification of reference gene primers was used to estimate how many nucleated cells each sample contained. To quantify the absolute abundance of each unique TCRbeta CDR3 rearrangement, sequence reads were collapsed and filtered. For each sample, productive Simpson clonality was calculated by taking the square root of Simpson's diversity index across productive rearrangements. In its TCRdb copy, this immuneACCESS table keeps in-frame sequences only and misses some clones. Where compared with another copy, unresolved V genes explain less than half of these, and the others have no known cause. V, J and clone size are taken as reported in that table, and D and trimming were inferred from the DNA itself. The sample has almost 500,000 clones on record, approximately 90% of them singletons. The top ten clones comprise more than 7.5% of the sample.

The sample holds a few counts of this clone. Its antigen remains unidentified. No much larger clone is present one base from it, and per-base qualities are unavailable. The specimen sequenced was PBMCs or T cells enriched from blood (not recorded which). The sequence is built from TRBV11-2 and TRBJ2-7; the D gene is unclear. The source is a woman aged 60-75 years who had recovered from COVID-19. The nucleotide sequence is TGTGCCAGCAGCTTAGACAGGCTGGCCTACGAGCAGTACTTC. Its protein reads: CASSLDRLAYEQYF.